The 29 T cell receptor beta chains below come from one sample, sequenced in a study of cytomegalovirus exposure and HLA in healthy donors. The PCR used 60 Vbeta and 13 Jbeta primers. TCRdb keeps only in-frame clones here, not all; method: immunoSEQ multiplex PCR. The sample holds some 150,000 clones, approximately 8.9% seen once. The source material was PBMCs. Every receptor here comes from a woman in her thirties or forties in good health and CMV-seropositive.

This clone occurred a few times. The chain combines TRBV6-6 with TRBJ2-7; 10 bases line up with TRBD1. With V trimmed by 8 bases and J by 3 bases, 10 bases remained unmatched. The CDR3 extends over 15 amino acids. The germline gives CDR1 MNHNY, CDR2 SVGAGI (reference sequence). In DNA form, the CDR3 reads TGTGCCAGCCTCTCGGGGACAGGGGATGTCTACGAGCAGTACTTC. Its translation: CASLSGTGDVYEQYF.

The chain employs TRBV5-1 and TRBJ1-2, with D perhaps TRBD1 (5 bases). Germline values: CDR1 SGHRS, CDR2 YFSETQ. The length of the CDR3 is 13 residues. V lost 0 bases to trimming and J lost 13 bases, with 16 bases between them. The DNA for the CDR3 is TGCGCCAGCAGCTTGGACGGACACTCGTTCTGCACCTTC. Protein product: CASSLDGHSFCTF.

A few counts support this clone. The CDR3 loop reads CASSLWGRGGQETQYF. The CDR3 bases are TGTGCCAGCAGTTTATGGGGGCGGGGGGGCCAAGAGACCCAGTACTTC. V gene TRBV27 combines with J gene TRBJ2-5; 9 nucleotides match TRBD2. The trim removed 1 base at V and 1 base at J, leaving 4 bases unmatched. Germline-derived CDR1 and CDR2 are MNHEY and SMNVEV (reference sequence). The CDR3 is made up of 16 amino acids.

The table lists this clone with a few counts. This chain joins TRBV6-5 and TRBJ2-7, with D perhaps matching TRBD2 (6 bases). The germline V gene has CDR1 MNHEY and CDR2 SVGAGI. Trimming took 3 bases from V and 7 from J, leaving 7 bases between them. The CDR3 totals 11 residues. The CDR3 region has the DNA TGTGCCAGCAGTTATGGAGGGGAGCAGTACTTC. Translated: CASSYGGEQYF.

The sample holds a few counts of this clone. CDR3 sequence reads: CASSSLAGGREQFF. The CDR3 DNA is TGTGCCAGCAGCTCACTAGCGGGGGGGCGGGAGCAGTTCTTC. The gene calls are TRBV11-1 and TRBJ2-1, with 13 bases aligning to TRBD2. The ends lost 4 bases at V and 10 bases at J; junction bases unmatched: 4. The germline gives CDR1 SGHAT, CDR2 FQDESV (reference sequence). The CDR3 spans 14 residues. The whole variable domain, filled in from reference TRBV11-1 and TRBJ2-1, reads EAEVAQSPRYKITEKSQAVAFWCDPISGHATLYWYRQILGQGPELLVQFQDESVVDDSQLPKDRFSAERLKGVDSTLKIQPAELGDSAMYLCASSSLAGGREQFFGPGTRLTVL.

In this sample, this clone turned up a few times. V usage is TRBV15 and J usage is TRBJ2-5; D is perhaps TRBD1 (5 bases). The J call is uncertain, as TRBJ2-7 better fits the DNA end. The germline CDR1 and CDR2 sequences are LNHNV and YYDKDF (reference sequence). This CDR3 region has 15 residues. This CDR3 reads CATSRDSSGYYEQYF. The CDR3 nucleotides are TGTGCCACCAGCAGAGATAGCTCAGGGTATTACGAGCAGTACTTC.

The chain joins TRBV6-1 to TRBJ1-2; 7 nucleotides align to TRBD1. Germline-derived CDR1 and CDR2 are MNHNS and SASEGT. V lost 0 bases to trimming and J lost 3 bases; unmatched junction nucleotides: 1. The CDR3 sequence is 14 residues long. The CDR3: CASSEAGTDYGYTF. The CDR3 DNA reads TGTGCCAGCAGTGAAGCGGGGACAGACTATGGCTACACCTTC.

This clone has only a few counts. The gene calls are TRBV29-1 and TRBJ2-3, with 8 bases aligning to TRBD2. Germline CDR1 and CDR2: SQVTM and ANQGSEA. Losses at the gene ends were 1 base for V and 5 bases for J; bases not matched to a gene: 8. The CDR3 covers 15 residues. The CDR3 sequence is CSVEVSGGAVDTQYF. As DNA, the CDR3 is TGCAGCGTTGAAGTTTCCGGGGGGGCTGTAGATACGCAGTATTTT.

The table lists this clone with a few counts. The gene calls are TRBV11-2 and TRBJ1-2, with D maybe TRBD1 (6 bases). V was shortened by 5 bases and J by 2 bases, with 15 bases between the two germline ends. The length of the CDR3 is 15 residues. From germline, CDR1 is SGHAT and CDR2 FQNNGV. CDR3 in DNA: TGTGCCAGCAGCCGGAACGGACAGTTAAACTATGGCTACACCTTC. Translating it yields CASSRNGQLNYGYTF.

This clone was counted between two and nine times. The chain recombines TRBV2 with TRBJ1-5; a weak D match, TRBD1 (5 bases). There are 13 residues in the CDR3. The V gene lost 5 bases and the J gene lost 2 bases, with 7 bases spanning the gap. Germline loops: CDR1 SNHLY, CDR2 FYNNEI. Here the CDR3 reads CASSQQGNQPQHF. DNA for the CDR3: TGTGCCAGCAGTCAACAGGGCAATCAGCCCCAGCATTTT.

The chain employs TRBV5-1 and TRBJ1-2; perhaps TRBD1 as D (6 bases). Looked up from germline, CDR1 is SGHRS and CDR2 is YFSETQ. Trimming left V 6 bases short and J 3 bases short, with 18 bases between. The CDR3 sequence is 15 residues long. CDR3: CASTWGQGKDYGYTF. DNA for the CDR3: TGCGCCAGCACCTGGGGGCAGGGCAAGGACTATGGCTACACCTTC.

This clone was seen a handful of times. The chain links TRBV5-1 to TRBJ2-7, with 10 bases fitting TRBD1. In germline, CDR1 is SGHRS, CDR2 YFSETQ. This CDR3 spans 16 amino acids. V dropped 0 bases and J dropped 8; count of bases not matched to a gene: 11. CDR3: CASSLGGTGTGDQQYF. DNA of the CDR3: TGCGCCAGCAGCTTGGGTGGGACCGGGACAGGGGATCAGCAGTACTTC.

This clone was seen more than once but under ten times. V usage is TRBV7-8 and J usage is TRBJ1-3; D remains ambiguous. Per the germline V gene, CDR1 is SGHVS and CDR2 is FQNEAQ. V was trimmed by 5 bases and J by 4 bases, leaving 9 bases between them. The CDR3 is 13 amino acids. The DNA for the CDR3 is TGTGCCAGCAGCCCTCAGATGGGAAACACCATATATTTT. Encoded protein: CASSPQMGNTIYF.

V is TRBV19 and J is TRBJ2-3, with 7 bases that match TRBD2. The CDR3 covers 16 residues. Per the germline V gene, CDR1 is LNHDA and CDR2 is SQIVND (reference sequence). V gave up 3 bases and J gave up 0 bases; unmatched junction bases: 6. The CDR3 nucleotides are TGTGCCAGTAGTATTCTAGCGGAACTTAGCACAGATACGCAGTATTTT. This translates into CASSILAELSTDTQYF. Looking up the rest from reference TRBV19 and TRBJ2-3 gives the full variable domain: DGGITQSPKYLFRKEGQNVTLSCEQNLNHDAMYWYRQDPGQGLRLIYYSQIVNDFQKGDIAEGYSVSREKKESFPLTVTSAQKNPTAFYLCASSILAELSTDTQYFGPGTRLTVL.

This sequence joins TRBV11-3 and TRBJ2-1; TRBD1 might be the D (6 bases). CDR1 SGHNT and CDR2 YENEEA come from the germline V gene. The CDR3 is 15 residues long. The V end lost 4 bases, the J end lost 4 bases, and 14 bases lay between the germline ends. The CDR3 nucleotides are TGTGCCAGCAGCTCAGAACAGGGCGCTTACAATGAGCAGTTCTTC. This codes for CASSSEQGAYNEQFF.

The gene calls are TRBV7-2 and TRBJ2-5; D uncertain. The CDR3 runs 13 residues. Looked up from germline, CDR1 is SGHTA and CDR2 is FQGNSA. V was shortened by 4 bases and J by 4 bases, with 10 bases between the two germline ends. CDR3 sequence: CASSSSLRETQYF. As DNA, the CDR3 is TGTGCCAGCAGCTCCTCCCTGCGAGAGACCCAGTACTTC.

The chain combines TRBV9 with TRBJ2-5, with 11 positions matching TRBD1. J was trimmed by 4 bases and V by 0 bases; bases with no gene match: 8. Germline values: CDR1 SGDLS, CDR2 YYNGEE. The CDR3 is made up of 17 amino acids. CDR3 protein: CASSVGWTGGDRETQYF. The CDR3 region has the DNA TGTGCCAGCAGCGTAGGTTGGACAGGGGGCGACCGAGAGACCCAGTACTTC.

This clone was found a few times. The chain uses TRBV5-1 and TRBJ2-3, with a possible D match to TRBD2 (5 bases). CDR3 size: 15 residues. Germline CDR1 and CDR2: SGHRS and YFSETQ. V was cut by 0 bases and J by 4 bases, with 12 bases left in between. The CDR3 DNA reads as TGCGCCAGCAGCTTGGGTGAGGGAAGAGCAGATACGCAGTATTTT. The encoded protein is CASSLGEGRADTQYF.

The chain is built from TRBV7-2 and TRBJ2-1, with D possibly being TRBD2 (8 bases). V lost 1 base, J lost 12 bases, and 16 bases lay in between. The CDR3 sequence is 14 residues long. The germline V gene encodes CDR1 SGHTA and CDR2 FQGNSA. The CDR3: CASSLVAGQTRQFF. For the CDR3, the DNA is TGTGCCAGCAGCTTAGTAGCGGGACAGACGAGGCAGTTCTTC.

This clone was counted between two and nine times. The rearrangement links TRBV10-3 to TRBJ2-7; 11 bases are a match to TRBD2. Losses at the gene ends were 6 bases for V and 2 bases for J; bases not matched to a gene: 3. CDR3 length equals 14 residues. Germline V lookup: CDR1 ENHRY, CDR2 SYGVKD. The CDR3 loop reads CAISTSGGPYEQYF. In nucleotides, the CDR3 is TGTGCCATCAGCACTAGCGGGGGCCCCTACGAGCAGTACTTC.

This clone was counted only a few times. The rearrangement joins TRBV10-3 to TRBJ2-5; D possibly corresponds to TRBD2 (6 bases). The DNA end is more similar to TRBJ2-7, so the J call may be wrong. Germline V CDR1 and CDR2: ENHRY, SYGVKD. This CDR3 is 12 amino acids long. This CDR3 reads CATGLGSYEQYF. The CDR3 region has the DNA TGTGCCACGGGACTGGGCTCCTACGAGCAGTACTTC.

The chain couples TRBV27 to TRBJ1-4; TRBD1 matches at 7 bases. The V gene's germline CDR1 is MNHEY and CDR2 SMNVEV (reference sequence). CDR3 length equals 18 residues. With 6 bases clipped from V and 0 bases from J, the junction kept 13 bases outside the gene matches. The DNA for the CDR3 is TGTGCCAGCAGACCGGGAAGGGACAGACTTGCAACTAATGAAAAACTGTTTTTT. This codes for CASRPGRDRLATNEKLFF.

The CDR3 protein is CASSVEEGMEQFF. DNA for the CDR3: TGTGCCAGCAGCGTAGAGGAGGGCATGGAGCAGTTCTTC. The chain uses TRBV9 and TRBJ2-1, with a weak D call TRBD2 (6 bases). V was trimmed by 0 bases and J by 10 bases, leaving 11 bases between them. The CDR3 extends over 13 amino acids. From germline, CDR1 is SGDLS and CDR2 YYNGEE.

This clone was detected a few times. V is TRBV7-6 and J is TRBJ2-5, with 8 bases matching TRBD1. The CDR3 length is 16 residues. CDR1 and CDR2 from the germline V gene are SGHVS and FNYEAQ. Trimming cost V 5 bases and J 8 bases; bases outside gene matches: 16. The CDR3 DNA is TGTGCCAGCAGCCTGGCCTTACTCGGACAGGGAAGAACCCAGTACTTC. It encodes CASSLALLGQGRTQYF.

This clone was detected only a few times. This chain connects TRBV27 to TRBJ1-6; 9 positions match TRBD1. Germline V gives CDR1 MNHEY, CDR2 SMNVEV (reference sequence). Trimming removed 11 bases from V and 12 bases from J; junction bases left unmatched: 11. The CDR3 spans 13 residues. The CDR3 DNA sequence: TGTGCCGCTGGCGGGGACAGGGTTTTACCCCTCCACTTT. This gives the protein CAAGGDRVLPLHF.

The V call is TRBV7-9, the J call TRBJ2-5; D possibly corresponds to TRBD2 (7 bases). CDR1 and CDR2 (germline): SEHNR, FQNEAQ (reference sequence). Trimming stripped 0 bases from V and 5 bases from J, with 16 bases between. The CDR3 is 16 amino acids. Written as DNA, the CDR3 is TGTGCCAGCAGCTTAGCTGCATGGGGGGGCTTGGAGACCCAGTACTTC. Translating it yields CASSLAAWGGLETQYF.

CDR3 nucleotides: TGTGCCAGCTCACCACTACGTCAGGGCTTCTCTGGAAACACCATATATTTT. Its protein is CASSPLRQGFSGNTIYF. The J gene is TRBJ1-3, the V gene TRBV18; D may be TRBD1 (5 bases). Trimming stripped 1 base from V and 0 bases from J, with 13 bases between. Germline V gene sequence: CDR1 KGHSH, CDR2 LQKENI. The CDR3 is 17 amino acids.

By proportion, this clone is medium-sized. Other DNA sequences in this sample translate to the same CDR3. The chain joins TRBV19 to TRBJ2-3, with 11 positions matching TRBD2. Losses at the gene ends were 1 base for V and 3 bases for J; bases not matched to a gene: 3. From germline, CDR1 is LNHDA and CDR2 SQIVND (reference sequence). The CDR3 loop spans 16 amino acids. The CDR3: CASSIGLAGGTDTQYF. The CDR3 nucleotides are TGTGCCAGTAGTATAGGGCTAGCGGGGGGTACAGATACGCAGTATTTT.

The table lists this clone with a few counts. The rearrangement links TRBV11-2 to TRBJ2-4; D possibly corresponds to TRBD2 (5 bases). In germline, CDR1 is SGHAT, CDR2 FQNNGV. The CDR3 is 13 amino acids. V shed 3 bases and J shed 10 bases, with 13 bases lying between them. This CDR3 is CASSFEGLGIQYF. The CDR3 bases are TGTGCCAGCAGCTTTGAGGGTTTAGGAATTCAGTACTTC.